The T cell receptor (beta chain) under discussion was sequenced for a study of blood T cell repertoires in COVID-19. Study details: Donors in the United States, Italy and Spain gave samples during acute or convalescent COVID-19. Nucleic acid was either cDNA or gDNA, and it came from T cells, B-cell-depleted T cells, or PBMCs.

Authors' methods: Nucleated cell number was recorded as an estimate derived from reference gene primer amplification. Some clones are missing from TCRdb's copy, which holds only in-frame ones; the method was immunoSEQ multiplex PCR. Clone size and V and J calls were adopted from that table, with D and trimming inferred from the DNA. The sample shows under 200,000 clones, nearly 90% of them seen only once. Germline loops: CDR1 SGHTA, CDR2 FQGNSA. The V and J ends lost 5 bases and 7 bases respectively, with 18 bases between them. This CDR3 is built from 16 residues. The TCR originated in a man aged 55 to 69 with active or convalescent COVID-19. The specimen sequenced was peripheral blood. The chain recombines TRBV7-2 with TRBJ1-6, with D maybe TRBD1 (6 bases). The CDR3 sequence: CASSPGGAVRNSPLHF. CDR3 DNA sequence: TGTGCCAGCAGCCCCGGGGGGGCTGTTCGGAATTCACCCCTCCACTTT.